The source of this TCR beta chain is a study of prognosis after radiotherapy for stage I lung cancer. On the study more broadly: For radiotherapy, patients got SBRT split into 3 to 5 fractions, giving a biologically effective dose of at least 100 Gy. Broader study findings: The median unique TCR clone count dropped from approximately 9,100 to 7,200 after stereotactic body radiation therapy. Reportedly, metastasis status was linked to differences in TRBV and TRBJ usage frequencies.

The TCR beta CDR3 region was amplified from genomic DNA, with two rounds of multiplex PCR being used for the amplification. First-round PCR employed TRBV- and TRBJ-specific primers for each gene. TCRdb recomputed calls from the multiplex PCR reads with MiXCR, one row per CDR3 protein. The top ten clones hold 8% to 10% of a sample with approximately 51,000 distinct CDR3 sequences, roughly 36% of them seen once. Germline CDR1 reads SNHLY; CDR2 reads FYNNEI. The CDR3 has 15 amino acids. Details on this clonotype: Its antigen is as yet unknown. Since a much larger clone is just one base distant, this may be a read error.

This sequence originates from a donor older than 45 with non-small cell lung cancer. The J gene is TRBJ2-2, the V gene TRBV2, with D possibly matching TRBD2 (6 bases). Source: PBMCs, taken before or after stereotactic body radiation therapy (not recorded which). The CDR3 loop reads CASSLLGPNTGGLFF. The CDR3 DNA follows: TGTGCCAGCAGTTTACTTGGGCCGAACACCGGGGGGCTGTTTTTT.